Sequencing of this TCR beta chain was carried out in a study of control samples from healthy donors and cancer patients. Clones were read by immunoSEQ multiplex PCR, and TCRdb kept only the in-frame ones, dropping some. In the table there are about 59,000 clones, 80% to 95% of which are singletons. The V gene lost 0 bases and the J gene lost 7 bases, with 7 bases spanning the gap. The CDR3 consists of 13 residues. From germline, CDR1 is WNHNN and CDR2 SYGVQD (reference sequence). Sequenced: PBMCs. The V gene is TRBV10-1, the J gene TRBJ2-1; D is unclear. The receptor was isolated from a man in his forties with colorectal cancer. The CDR3 nucleotides are TGCGCCAGCAGTGAGTCGGCTGGGAATGAGCAGTTCTTC. This gives the protein CASSESAGNEQFF.